What follows is one T cell receptor (beta chain) and its context. The antigen remains undetermined. This record comes from a study of T cell responses to AZD1222 COVID-19 vaccine. General study results and limits: Vaccine-associated CD4 TCRs spanned spike, dominant at 160-218 and 743-854.

The assay was immunoSEQ multiplex PCR, and TCRdb's table has in-frame clones only and misses some. The table has approximately 73,000 clones, about 82% seen once; the top ten hold 2.9%. The germline CDR1 and CDR2 sequences are SGHNT and YYREEE (reference sequence). This CDR3 region has 13 residues. V was cut by 3 bases and J by 2 bases, with 8 bases left in between. Sequences were derived from peripheral blood, sampled on day 0 of AZD1222 vaccination. V is TRBV5-4 and J is TRBJ1-2, with unresolved D. The TCR was taken from an adult in good health. DNA for the CDR3: TGTGCCAGCAGCTCCGACGGAAACTATGGCTACACCTTC. Translation gives CASSSDGNYGYTF.